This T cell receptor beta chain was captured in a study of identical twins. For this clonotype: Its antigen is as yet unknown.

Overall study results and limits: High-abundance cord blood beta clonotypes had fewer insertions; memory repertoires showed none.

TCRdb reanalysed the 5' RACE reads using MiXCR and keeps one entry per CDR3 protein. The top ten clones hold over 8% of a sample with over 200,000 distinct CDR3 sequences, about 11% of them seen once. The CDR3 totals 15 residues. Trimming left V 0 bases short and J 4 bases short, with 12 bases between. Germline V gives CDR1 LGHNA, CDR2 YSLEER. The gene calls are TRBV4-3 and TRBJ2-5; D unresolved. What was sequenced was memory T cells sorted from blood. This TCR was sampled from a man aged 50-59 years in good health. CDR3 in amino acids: CASSQDRISTETQYF. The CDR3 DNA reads TGCGCCAGCAGCCAAGATCGTATCAGTACAGAGACCCAGTACTTC.